This T cell receptor beta chain was sequenced for a study of CD8 T cells in ankylosing spondylitis. Findings and caveats of the study: In ankylosing spondylitis blood, a motif of 7 to 9 highly homologous TCR beta variants appeared characteristic. Disease-linked clones reportedly concentrated significantly in matched ankylosing spondylitis synovial fluid.

Trimming left V 3 bases short and J 7 bases short, with 15 bases between. The CDR3 contains 15 residues. Notes on this clonotype: Its antigen is currently unknown.

With molecular barcodes, quantitative 5'-RACE was used to make the TCR beta libraries. TCRdb processed the 5' RACE reads anew with MiXCR; each CDR3 protein has one entry. The data hold 650,000 to 800,000 distinct CDR3 sequences, with under 20% observed a single time. This clonotype was sampled from a male donor with ankylosing spondylitis. The chain is built from TRBV12-3 or TRBV12-4 and TRBJ2-2; the D gene could be TRBD1 or TRBD2 (5 bases each). Sequencing was carried out using blood, either unsorted or a sorted T cell fraction (not recorded which). The CDR3 protein is CASSFMGESGGELFF. The DNA for the CDR3 is TGTGCCAGCAGTTTCATGGGGGAGTCGGGCGGGGAGCTGTTTTTT.